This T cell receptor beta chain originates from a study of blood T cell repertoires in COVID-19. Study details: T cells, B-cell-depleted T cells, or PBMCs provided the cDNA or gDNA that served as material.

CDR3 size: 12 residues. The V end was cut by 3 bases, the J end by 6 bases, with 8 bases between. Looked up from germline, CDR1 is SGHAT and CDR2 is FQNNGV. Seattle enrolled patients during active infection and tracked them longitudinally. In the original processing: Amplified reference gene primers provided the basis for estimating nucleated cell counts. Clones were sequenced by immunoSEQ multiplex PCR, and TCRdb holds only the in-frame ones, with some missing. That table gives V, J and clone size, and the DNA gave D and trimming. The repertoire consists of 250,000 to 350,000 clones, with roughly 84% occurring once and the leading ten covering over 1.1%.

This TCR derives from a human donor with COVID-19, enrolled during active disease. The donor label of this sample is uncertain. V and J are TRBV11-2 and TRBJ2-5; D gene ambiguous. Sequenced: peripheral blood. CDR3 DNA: TGTGCCAGCAGCTTCGGTCCTCAGACCCAGTACTTC. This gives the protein CASSFGPQTQYF.